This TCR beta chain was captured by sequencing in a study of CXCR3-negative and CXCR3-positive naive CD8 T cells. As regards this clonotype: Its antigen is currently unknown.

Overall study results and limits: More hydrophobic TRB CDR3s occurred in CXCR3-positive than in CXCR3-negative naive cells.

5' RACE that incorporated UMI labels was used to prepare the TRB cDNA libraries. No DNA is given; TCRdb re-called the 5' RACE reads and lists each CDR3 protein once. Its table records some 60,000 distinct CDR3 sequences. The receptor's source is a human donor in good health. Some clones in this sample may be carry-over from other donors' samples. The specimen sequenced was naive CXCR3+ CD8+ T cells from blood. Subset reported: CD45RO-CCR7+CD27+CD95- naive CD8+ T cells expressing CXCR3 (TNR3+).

The CDR3 here is CASSLLYRKMETQYF. V and J are TRBV7-9 and TRBJ2-5; TCRdb returns TRBD1, unconfirmable since there is no DNA. In germline, CDR1 is SEHNR, CDR2 FQNEAQ (reference sequence). This CDR3 comprises 15 residues.